This T cell receptor (beta chain) was sequenced in a study of long-term antiretroviral therapy in people with HIV. The overall study: In the earliest collections, sampling predates the 2015 immediate-ART recommendation by about a decade. Study-level findings and limits: ART adherence, viral resistance and therapy changes went unrecorded.

This CDR3 is 14 amino acids long. V trimming: 8 bases; J trimming: 7 bases; junction bases outside the gene matches: 6. The germline V gene has CDR1 SNHLY and CDR2 FYNNEI. As for this clone: The antigen is unknown.

Version v3.0 of the immunoSEQ assay was performed at survey level. Sequencing used immunoSEQ multiplex PCR; TCRdb keeps in-frame clones, though not all of them. Of about 14,000 clones listed, 84% are singletons. Participants with HIV, all of them, were treated in the United States. This specimen consisted of unsorted PBMCs, obtained 0.4 years after starting antiretroviral therapy. The source is a man aged 25 to 40 with HIV. The chain links TRBV2 to TRBJ2-1, with 12 bases that match TRBD2. Here the CDR3 DNA reads TGTGCCAGCCATACTAGCGGGGGGAAGAATGAGCAGTTCTTC. This sequence encodes CASHTSGGKNEQFF.